The clone carrying this T cell receptor beta chain was seen many times. This record belongs to a study of T-cell memory formation after mild COVID-19. Study-level background: Largely donor-specific TCR clusters were found.

TCRdb analysed the 5' RACE reads with MiXCR anew, one entry per CDR3 protein. The sample holds 200,000 to 250,000 distinct CDR3 sequences; about a sixth are singletons and the top ten take approximately 3.5%. Germline V lookup: CDR1 DFQATT, CDR2 SNEGSKA (reference sequence). Deletions cut 5 bases from V and 2 bases from J, with 17 bases between. The CDR3 has 15 residues. This clonotype was sampled from a man younger than 35 who had mild COVID-19 (a few samples of this study predate the infection). Cell type and time point are not known. The V call is TRBV20-1, the J call TRBJ2-3; perhaps D is TRBD1 or TRBD2 (5 bases each). The sequencing input was PBMCs or a T cell subset sorted from them (not recorded which). The CDR3 spells CSAGNPTGTTDTQYF. For the CDR3, the DNA is TGCAGTGCTGGTAACCCGACCGGGACCACAGATACGCAGTATTTT.